Shown below are 8 T cell receptor beta chains from a single sample sequenced in a study of shared clonotypes between healthy human individuals. Naivety among CD8 cells was defined by CD45RO negativity and positive CCR7 selection, thereby excluding terminally differentiated effector memory CD45RA+ cells. Data came from immunoSEQ multiplex PCR; TCRdb stores just in-frame clones and leaves some out. The sample holds about 1,900,000 clones; about 94% are singletons and the top ten take more than 0.95%. Sequencing input: naive CD8+ T cells sorted from blood. The source of these receptors is a man in his late teens or twenties in good health.

V is TRBV19 and J is TRBJ2-2; D is uncertain. CDR3 size: 14 residues. Trimming pared 5 bases from V and 4 bases from J, leaving 11 bases between. In germline, CDR1 is LNHDA, CDR2 SQIVND (reference sequence). In DNA form, the CDR3 reads TGTGCCAGTAGTTGGGGTTGGGGCACCGGGGAGCTGTTTTTT. Translation: CASSWGWGTGELFF.

V and J are TRBV6-5 and TRBJ1-2; no firm D call. V was pared by 0 bases and J by 4 bases, with 9 bases between. Germline lookup yields CDR1 MNHEY and CDR2 SVGAGI. This CDR3 has 14 residues. The CDR3 spells CASSYSGRSYGYTF. CDR3 DNA sequence: TGTGCCAGCAGTTACTCTGGACGTTCCTATGGCTACACCTTC.

The CDR3 is CASSWIGQGRDEQYF. The CDR3 DNA reads as TGTGCCAGTAGTTGGATCGGGCAGGGGAGGGACGAGCAGTACTTC. V usage is TRBV19 and J usage is TRBJ2-7; D is perhaps TRBD2 (7 bases). The CDR3 extends over 15 amino acids. Germline-derived CDR1 and CDR2 are LNHDA and SQIVND (reference sequence). V was pared by 5 bases and J by 5 bases, with 19 bases between.

The chain employs TRBV5-1 and TRBJ1-1; TRBD1 is a possible D gene (5 bases). Trimming stripped 0 bases from V and 6 bases from J, with 21 bases between. This CDR3 spans 17 amino acids. CDR1 is SGHRS, CDR2 YFSETQ, per germline. The CDR3 region has the DNA TGCGCCAGCAGCTTGGTGGGGCGCGGTAGTTTAGTCGCTGAAGCTTTCTTT. This gives the protein CASSLVGRGSLVAEAFF.

The chain has TRBV4-1 and TRBJ2-7, with a possible D match to TRBD2 (6 bases). The CDR3 length is 15 residues. Germline V gene lookup returns CDR1 MGHRA and CDR2 YSYEKL. Trimming cost V 1 base and J 2 bases, with 12 bases left between them. CDR3 protein: CASSQGGSGAYEQYF. CDR3 nucleotides: TGCGCCAGCAGCCAAGGAGGATCGGGAGCCTACGAGCAGTACTTC.

This chain joins TRBV7-8 and TRBJ2-7, with D unclear. The CDR3 is 12 amino acids. V gave up 5 bases and J gave up 7 bases, with 12 bases separating them. Germline lookup yields CDR1 SGHVS and CDR2 FQNEAQ. The CDR3 protein is CASSASVLEQYF. The CDR3 DNA reads TGTGCCAGCAGCGCGTCAGTCTTGGAGCAGTACTTC.

The sample holds one count of this clone. The chain combines TRBV9 with TRBJ2-2; the match to TRBD2 covers 9 bases. Looked up from germline, CDR1 is SGDLS and CDR2 is YYNGEE. The CDR3 is 17 residues long. V shed 4 bases and J 2 bases; nucleotides not matched to a gene: 9. The CDR3 sequence: CASSLRAGGPNTGELFF. The CDR3 coding sequence is TGTGCCAGCAGCCTAAGAGCGGGAGGCCCTAACACCGGGGAGCTGTTTTTT.

The chain links TRBV2 to TRBJ2-1; unclear D gene. The germline V gene encodes CDR1 SNHLY and CDR2 FYNNEI. Trimming shortened V by 8 bases and J by 9 bases, and 11 bases separated the two germline ends. There are 11 residues in the CDR3. The CDR3 DNA is TGTGCCAGCGTTCAGATAGTTGAGCAGTTCTTC. Its translation: CASVQIVEQFF.